These T cell receptor beta chains were read from a single sample in a study of CXCR3-negative and CXCR3-positive naive CD8 T cells. Using the 5' RACE reads, TCRdb records one entry per CDR3 protein without DNA. This repertoire includes about 98,000 distinct CDR3 sequences. Source material: naive CXCR3+ CD8+ T cells from blood. The receptors originated from a human donor in good health. Some clones in this sample may be carry-over from other donors' samples. Both conserved end residues are part of each CDR3.

v_gene: TRBV4-3
j_gene: TRBJ2-7
CDR3aa: CASSQVLERPEQYF

v_gene: TRBV7-2
j_gene: TRBJ2-7
CDR3aa: CASSATVEQYF

v_gene: TRBV6-6
j_gene: TRBJ1-6
CDR3aa: CASSSRTGGSYNSPLHF

v_gene: TRBV29-1
j_gene: TRBJ1-5
CDR3aa: CSVGGASNQPQHF

v_gene: TRBV29-1
j_gene: TRBJ2-5
CDR3aa: CSARLADLETQYF

v_gene: TRBV5-6
j_gene: TRBJ1-2
CDR3aa: CASSYPDSRNGYTF

v_gene: TRBV6-1
j_gene: TRBJ2-5
CDR3aa: CASSTLLNSGGLQETQYF

v_gene: TRBV27
j_gene: TRBJ2-3
CDR3aa: CASSSIRDTQYF

v_gene: TRBV28
j_gene: TRBJ1-5
CDR3aa: CASSPPGQGSFYSNQPQHF

v_gene: TRBV20-1
j_gene: TRBJ1-2
CDR3aa: CSARTDRGSDSDGYTF

v_gene: TRBV7-9
j_gene: TRBJ2-7
CDR3aa: CASSPLYEQYF

v_gene: TRBV19
j_gene: TRBJ1-1
CDR3aa: CASQVGRTEAFF

v_gene: TRBV7-9
j_gene: TRBJ1-5
CDR3aa: CASSSTDGNLQPQHF

v_gene: TRBV30
j_gene: TRBJ2-7
CDR3aa: CAWSSQELAGAGEQYF

v_gene: TRBV9
j_gene: TRBJ1-5
CDR3aa: CASHYRGWFRHQPQHF

v_gene: TRBV5-5
j_gene: TRBJ2-7
CDR3aa: CASSRSGPQGYEQYF

v_gene: TRBV12-3/TRBV12-4
j_gene: TRBJ2-1
CDR3aa: CASSTSVNEQFF

v_gene: TRBV12-3/TRBV12-4
j_gene: TRBJ2-5
CDR3aa: CASSRQGEGETQYF

v_gene: TRBV7-7
j_gene: TRBJ2-1
CDR3aa: CASSLFPTSGGAGNEQFF

v_gene: TRBV29-1
j_gene: TRBJ2-2
CDR3aa: CSVNRGGAGELFF

v_gene: TRBV7-3
j_gene: TRBJ1-3
CDR3aa: CASSEVGTGNTIYF

v_gene: TRBV7-3
j_gene: TRBJ2-3
CDR3aa: CASSSIGSPRDTQYF

v_gene: TRBV5-6
j_gene: TRBJ2-5
CDR3aa: CASSPVGLLETQYF

v_gene: TRBV27
j_gene: TRBJ2-7
CDR3aa: CASAGQPLYEQYF

v_gene: TRBV6-4
j_gene: TRBJ2-1
CDR3aa: CASSDSLVSEQFF

v_gene: TRBV12-3/TRBV12-4
j_gene: TRBJ2-5
CDR3aa: CASSLSLGPGETQYF

v_gene: TRBV7-6
j_gene: TRBJ2-3
CDR3aa: CASSLQAADTQYF

v_gene: TRBV4-3
j_gene: TRBJ1-4
CDR3aa: CASSQPGHMGEKLFF

v_gene: TRBV7-2
j_gene: TRBJ1-2
CDR3aa: CASSEAGIFYGYTF

v_gene: TRBV27
j_gene: TRBJ2-5
CDR3aa: CASKKGSEQETQYF

v_gene: TRBV5-6
j_gene: TRBJ2-1
CDR3aa: CASSSLKPGGSVFEQFF

v_gene: TRBV29-1
j_gene: TRBJ2-7
CDR3aa: CSVGTGQRGDEQYF

v_gene: TRBV19
j_gene: TRBJ2-1
CDR3aa: CASSIGEGVNEQFF

v_gene: TRBV7-2
j_gene: TRBJ2-7
CDR3aa: CASSLRDRGTRSEQYF

v_gene: TRBV21-1
j_gene: TRBJ1-4
CDR3aa: CASSPRRLKATNEKLFF

v_gene: TRBV6-5
j_gene: TRBJ1-4
CDR3aa: CASSAQGQANEKLFF

v_gene: TRBV12-3/TRBV12-4
j_gene: TRBJ2-2
CDR3aa: CASSLAGLNTGELFF

v_gene: TRBV10-3
j_gene: TRBJ2-3
CDR3aa: CAISEPSGSTDTQYF

v_gene: TRBV12-5
j_gene: TRBJ1-2
CDR3aa: CASGLAVDRVINYGYTF

v_gene: TRBV20-1
j_gene: TRBJ2-7
CDR3aa: CSARGHGVFYEQYF

v_gene: TRBV7-6
j_gene: TRBJ2-2
CDR3aa: CASNEAGGPNTGELFF

v_gene: TRBV19
j_gene: TRBJ2-1
CDR3aa: CASSITGGAYNEQFF

v_gene: TRBV7-3
j_gene: TRBJ2-7
CDR3aa: CASSLTLEKGSYEQYF

v_gene: TRBV29-1
j_gene: TRBJ1-2
CDR3aa: CSVEARAANYGYTF

v_gene: TRBV6-6
j_gene: TRBJ1-1
CDR3aa: CASSLRRDTEAFF

v_gene: TRBV18
j_gene: TRBJ1-2
CDR3aa: CASSSQGGDLVNGYTF

v_gene: TRBV14
j_gene: TRBJ1-1
CDR3aa: CASSLSAEFAFF

v_gene: TRBV5-1
j_gene: TRBJ2-7
CDR3aa: CASSLVDREYEQYF

v_gene: TRBV7-9
j_gene: TRBJ2-5
CDR3aa: CASSLWSDSQETQYF

v_gene: TRBV10-1
j_gene: TRBJ2-2
CDR3aa: CASIGREDVPSGELFF

v_gene: TRBV20-1
j_gene: TRBJ2-3
CDR3aa: CSARDQVTSGTPGDTQYF

v_gene: TRBV7-9
j_gene: TRBJ2-1
CDR3aa: CASSPPDGHEQFF

v_gene: TRBV29-1
j_gene: TRBJ1-1
CDR3aa: CSVGVLLNTEAFF

v_gene: TRBV29-1
j_gene: TRBJ1-2
CDR3aa: CSVEARGTRRGYTF

v_gene: TRBV7-2
j_gene: TRBJ2-5
CDR3aa: CASSLTETQYF

v_gene: TRBV29-1
j_gene: TRBJ2-7
CDR3aa: CSVGGDTSYEQYF

v_gene: TRBV27
j_gene: TRBJ2-1
CDR3aa: CASSLSQGPYNEQFF

v_gene: TRBV18
j_gene: TRBJ2-7
CDR3aa: CASSPPGGQPEQYF